This TCR beta chain originates from a study of CD4 T cells in relation to SARS-CoV-2 and coronaviruses. Before the COVID-19 pandemic, during about 2010-2018, CD4+ T cells were taken from unexposed donors. After more than eight days of culture, CD4+ T cells were isolated. V was clipped by 0 bases and J by 1 base, with 9 bases between them. The CDR3 sequence is 15 residues long. This clone appeared a single time. As yet, its antigen is unknown. Assay used: immunoSEQ multiplex PCR; TCRdb lists only in-frame clones, some missing. In the table there are fewer than 25,000 clones, 77% of which are singletons.

The sample taken for sequencing was CD4+ T cells from PBMCs, cultured in vitro. The rearrangement joins TRBV23-1 to TRBJ1-1; D ambiguous. TRBV23-1 is noted as an ORF with a role that remains uncertain. This clonotype was obtained from a human donor in good health. The CDR3 region is CASSQSSDTNTEAFF. The CDR3 DNA is TGCGCCAGCAGTCAATCATCAGATACGAACACTGAAGCTTTCTTT.